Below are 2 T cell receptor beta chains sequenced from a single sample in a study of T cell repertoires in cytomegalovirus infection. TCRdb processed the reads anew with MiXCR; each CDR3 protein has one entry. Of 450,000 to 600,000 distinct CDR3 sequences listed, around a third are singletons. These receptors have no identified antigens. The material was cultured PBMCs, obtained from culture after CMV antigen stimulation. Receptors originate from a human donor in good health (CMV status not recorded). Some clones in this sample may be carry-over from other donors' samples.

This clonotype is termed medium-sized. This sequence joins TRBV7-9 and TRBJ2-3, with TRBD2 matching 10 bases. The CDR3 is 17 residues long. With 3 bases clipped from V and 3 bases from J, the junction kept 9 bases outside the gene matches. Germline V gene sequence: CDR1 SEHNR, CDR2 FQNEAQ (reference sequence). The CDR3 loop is CASSLLAGASGTDTQYF. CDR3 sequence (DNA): TGTGCCAGCAGCTTGCTAGCGGGGGCTTCTGGGACAGATACGCAGTATTTT. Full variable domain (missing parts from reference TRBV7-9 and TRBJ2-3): DTGVSQNPRHKITKRGQNVTFRCDPISEHNRLYWYRQTLGQGPEFLTYFQNEAQLEKSRLLSDRFSAERPKGSFSTLEIQRTEQGDSAMYLCASSLLAGASGTDTQYFGPGTRLTVL.

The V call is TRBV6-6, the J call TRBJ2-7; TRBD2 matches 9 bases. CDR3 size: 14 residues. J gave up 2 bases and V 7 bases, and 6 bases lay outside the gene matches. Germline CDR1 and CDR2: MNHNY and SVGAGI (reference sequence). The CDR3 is CASTVSGRTYEQYV. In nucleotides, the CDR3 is TGTGCCAGCACTGTTAGCGGGAGAACCTACGAGCAGTACGTC.